One T cell receptor (beta chain) is described in this entry. Original data processing: From reference gene primer amplification, estimates of nucleated cell counts were derived. Generated by immunoSEQ multiplex PCR, the TCRdb table keeps only in-frame clones and is missing some. V, J and clone size derive from that table, while D and trimming were established from the DNA sequence. The sample has around 350,000 clones; around 86% are singletons. J was trimmed by 6 bases and V by 2 bases; bases with no gene match: 5. The CDR3 has 15 residues. CDR1 is ENHRY and CDR2 is SYGVKD in the germline V gene. These data belong to a study of blood T cell repertoires in COVID-19. Background on the study: Material from acute and convalescent COVID-19 was sourced from the United States, Italy and Spain. Sources were T cells, B-cell-depleted T cells, or PBMCs; the material itself was cDNA or gDNA.

This chain uses TRBV10-3 with TRBJ2-7, with 12 bases identical to TRBD1. Sequencing was performed on peripheral blood. The sequence was collected from a human donor in a cohort sampled during active COVID-19. CDR3 coding DNA: TGTGCCATCAGTGAGCCGGGACAGGGGGCGGGCGAGCAGTACTTC. Its protein is CAISEPGQGAGEQYF.